These T cell receptor beta chains were read from a single sample in a study of T-cell reconstitution after alpha-beta-depleted transplantation in children. Each CDR3 protein is one row after TCRdb ran MiXCR on the PCR reads. The data contain 780,000 or so distinct CDR3 sequences, 15% to 20% of them seen just once; the ten biggest clones take up just under 5%. Sequencing was performed on PBMCs, mostly from graft donor cells, taken 360 days after TCRalphabeta/CD19-depleted stem cell transplant. These receptors came from a male patient younger than 18 who had a stem cell transplant for acute lymphoblastic leukemia, so the T cells may come from the graft donor. Both conserved end residues are part of each CDR3. The D gene is left open where the match is weak. A row's size may be missing; if present it is once, few, many or a size class.

NA | TRBJ2-7 | TRBV4-1 | NA | TGCGCCAGCAGCCAGCCAGGGGAGGTAGGACGTCCCCAGTACTTC | CASSQPGEVGRPQYF
NA | TRBJ1-3 | TRBV5-1 | NA | TGCGCCAGCAGCCGGTGGGGGCTCTCTGGAAACACCATATATTTT | CASSRWGLSGNTIYF
few | TRBJ1-1 | TRBV12-3/TRBV12-4 | NA | TGTGCCAGCACCCCGGACGGTACCTACAACACTGAAGCTTTCTTT | CASTPDGTYNTEAFF
NA | TRBJ2-7 | TRBV12-3/TRBV12-4 | NA | TGTGCCAGCAGTCGCCTTCCCGTGAGCTCCTACGAGCAGTACTTC | CASSRLPVSSYEQYF
many | TRBJ2-3 | TRBV12-3/TRBV12-4 | NA | TGTGCCAGCAGTTCCTTTCCGGGGTCCACAGATACGCAGTATTTT | CASSSFPGSTDTQYF
NA | TRBJ2-2 | TRBV3-1 | TRBD2 | TGTGCCAGCAGCCTCGCGGGACTAGCTGTCGGCCGGGAGCTGTTTTTT | CASSLAGLAVGRELFF
many | TRBJ2-2 | TRBV7-2 | TRBD1 | TGTGCCAGCAGCAGAGCTGGGACAGGGGCATTTAGAGGGGAGCTGTTTTTT | CASSRAGTGAFRGELFF
few | TRBJ2-5 | TRBV7-9 | TRBD2 | TGTGCCAGCAGCTTAGTACTAGCGGGGGTCAAGACCCAGTACTTC | CASSLVLAGVKTQYF
NA | TRBJ2-7 | TRBV5-1 | NA | TGCGCCAGCAGCTTTTTGACAGACTCCTACGAGCAGTACTTC | CASSFLTDSYEQYF
few | TRBJ1-4 | TRBV4-1 | NA | TGCGCCAGCAGCCCCCAGGATGGGAGGCATGAAAAACTGTTTTTT | CASSPQDGRHEKLFF
NA | TRBJ2-5 | TRBV11-2 | NA | TGTGCCAGCAGCTTGGGTATGGGCCAAGAGACCCAGTACTTC | CASSLGMGQETQYF
NA | TRBJ2-3 | TRBV12-3/TRBV12-4 | NA | TGTGCCAGCAGTTTTGGGGAGTGGGGCACAGATACGCAGTATTTT | CASSFGEWGTDTQYF
NA | TRBJ2-1 | TRBV11-2 | NA | TGTGCCAGCAGCTTAGATATGAGGGGACATTACAATGAGCAGTTCTTC | CASSLDMRGHYNEQFF
few | TRBJ2-1 | TRBV2 | NA | TGTGCCAGCAACGGGGGCGTTCTAAAAAATGAGCAGTTCTTC | CASNGGVLKNEQFF
NA | TRBJ2-2 | TRBV6-2/TRBV6-3 | NA | TGTGCCAGCAGTAACCCCCGGCTGGTCACCGGGGAGCTGTTTTTT | CASSNPRLVTGELFF
NA | TRBJ2-3 | TRBV25-1 | NA | TGTGCCAGCGGTTCCCTAAGCCGGGACTTGCAGTATTTT | CASGSLSRDLQYF
many | TRBJ2-1 | TRBV12-3/TRBV12-4 | NA | TGTGCCAGCAGTTTAGTACGGAGTAGCTCCTACAATGAGCAGTTCTTC | CASSLVRSSSYNEQFF
few | TRBJ2-1 | TRBV13 | TRBD2 | TGTGCCAGCAGCCCCTCCCTGAGCGGGAGCTCCTACAATGAGCAGTTCTTC | CASSPSLSGSSYNEQFF
many | TRBJ2-1 | TRBV5-1 | TRBD2 | TGCGCCAGCAGCTTGGAACTAGCGGGCCGCAATGAGCAGTTCTTC | CASSLELAGRNEQFF
many | TRBJ1-2 | TRBV5-1 | NA | TGCGCCAGCAGGGGCCGGGGAACCTATGGCTACACCTTC | CASRGRGTYGYTF
NA | TRBJ2-7 | TRBV9 | TRBD2 | TGTGCCAGCAGCGTACGAACTAGCGGGAGGAACGAGCAGTACTTC | CASSVRTSGRNEQYF
NA | TRBJ1-1 | TRBV12-3/TRBV12-4 | TRBD1 | TGTGCCAGCAGCCGGTCGGACAGGGCGAACACTGAAGCTTTCTTT | CASSRSDRANTEAFF
NA | TRBJ2-3 | TRBV4-1 | TRBD2 | TGCGCCAGCAGCCAAGCAGGGACTAGCGGGGCCACAGATACGCAGTATTTT | CASSQAGTSGATDTQYF
once | TRBJ2-5 | TRBV7-6 | TRBD2 | TGTGCCAGCAGATTTTCGGGATTACTAGCGGGAGAGACCCAGTACTTC | CASRFSGLLAGETQYF
NA | TRBJ1-1 | TRBV3-1 | NA | TGTGCCAGCAGCCAATTAATGAACACTGAAGCTTTCTTT | CASSQLMNTEAFF
NA | TRBJ2-5 | TRBV5-1 | NA | TGCGCCAGCAGCCGGAGGGGGAGGGAGGAGACCCAGTACTTC | CASSRRGREETQYF
NA | TRBJ2-3 | TRBV20-1 | NA | TGCAGTGCTAGTTTTGTCCGCTTCACAGATACGCAGTATTTT | CSASFVRFTDTQYF
NA | TRBJ1-1 | TRBV12-3/TRBV12-4 | TRBD1 | TGTGCCAGCAGTCCCGGGACAGGGGTTGTCACTGAAGCTTTCTTT | CASSPGTGVVTEAFF
NA | TRBJ1-4 | TRBV18 | TRBD1 | TGTGCCAGCTCACCACCGAACCACAGGGGAGGTAGAGAAAAACTGCTTTTT | CASSPPNHRGGREKLLF
NA | TRBJ2-1 | TRBV13 | NA | TGTGCCAGCAGCTTCCCCTCGGCCCGGGAGCAGTTCTTC | CASSFPSAREQFF
few | TRBJ2-2 | TRBV2 | NA | TGTGCCAGCAGTGGGTGGGGTCGGACCGGGGAGCTGTTTTTT | CASSGWGRTGELFF
few | TRBJ2-7 | TRBV12-3/TRBV12-4 | NA | TGTGCCAGCAGTTTATCCAGGGGCCGTTTCTTTTACGAGCAGTACTTC | CASSLSRGRFFYEQYF
few | TRBJ1-2 | TRBV9 | TRBD1 | TGTGCCAGCAGCGGGGACAGGGGCCACCTTTATGGCTACACCTTC | CASSGDRGHLYGYTF
NA | TRBJ2-7 | TRBV6-5 | NA | TGTGCCAGCAGTTACGAGGGGCCAAGCTCCTACGAGCAGTACTTC | CASSYEGPSSYEQYF
many | TRBJ1-2 | TRBV6-5 | TRBD1 | TGTGCCAGCAGCCCCGCGGACAGGGATGGTGGCTACACCTTC | CASSPADRDGGYTF
NA | TRBJ2-7 | TRBV7-6 | TRBD2 | TGTGCCAGCAGCTTAGGGGCCGGGACTATCTACGAGCAGTACTTC | CASSLGAGTIYEQYF
few | TRBJ2-2 | TRBV20-1 | TRBD2 | TGCAGTGCTAGAGATGTGGCGACTAGCGGGTTGGGGAACACCGGGGAGCTGTTTTTT | CSARDVATSGLGNTGELFF
many | TRBJ1-5 | TRBV4-1 | TRBD1 | TGCGCCAGCAGCGTCGGACAGGGAGAGCCCCAGCATTTT | CASSVGQGEPQHF